This paragraph reports one TCR beta chain. The antigen is not known. Authors' analysis steps: ImmunoSEQ output lacked quality scores and full-length reads, limiting matched filtering. Libraries were prepared by immunoSEQ multiplex PCR; TCRdb keeps only in-frame clonotypes and omits some of them. The D gene and trimming were derived from the DNA, and the V and J assignments and clone size from that table. Of around 2.1 million clones listed, under 97% are singletons. These data originate in a study of shared clonotypes between healthy human individuals. There are 18 residues in the CDR3. The V and J ends lost 2 bases and 3 bases respectively, with 23 bases between them. Germline V CDR1 and CDR2: SGHNT, YYREEE (reference sequence). The investigators split CD4+ cells into a CD45RA+ naive subset and a CD45RA-negative memory subset. Study-wide findings and caveats: Incomplete sequencing of sorted subsets was indicated by rarefaction despite large depth. Around 5% of naive CD4 clonotypes were common to several donors.

This chain uses TRBV5-4 with TRBJ1-1, with D perhaps matching TRBD1 (5 bases). The sequenced material came from naive CD4+ T cells sorted from blood. Subset: CD45RA+ positively selected. The sequence derives from a man younger than 30 in good health. CDR3 loop: CASSLIWTTPTKDTEAFF. The DNA of the CDR3 is TGTGCCAGCAGCTTAATTTGGACAACTCCTACCAAGGACACTGAAGCTTTCTTT. The variable domain in full, with the rest retrieved from reference TRBV5-4 and TRBJ1-1, is ETGVTQSPTHLIKTRGQQVTLRCSSQSGHNTVSWYQQALGQGPQFIFQYYREEENGRGNFPPRFSGLQFPNYSSELNVNALELDDSALYLCASSLIWTTPTKDTEAFFGQGTRLTVV.